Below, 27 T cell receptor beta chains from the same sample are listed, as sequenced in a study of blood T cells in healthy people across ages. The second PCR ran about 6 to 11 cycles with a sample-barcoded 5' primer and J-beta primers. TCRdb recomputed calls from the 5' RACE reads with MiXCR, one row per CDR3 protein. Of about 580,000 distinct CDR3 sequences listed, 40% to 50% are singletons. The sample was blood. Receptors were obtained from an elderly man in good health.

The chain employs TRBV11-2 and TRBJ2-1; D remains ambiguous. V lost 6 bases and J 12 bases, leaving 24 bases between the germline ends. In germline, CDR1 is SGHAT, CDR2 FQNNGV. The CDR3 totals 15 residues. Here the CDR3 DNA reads TGTGCCAGCAGTTTGGGTCGGGCTGTAAATGAGGCGCAGTTCTTC. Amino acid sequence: CASSLGRAVNEAQFF.

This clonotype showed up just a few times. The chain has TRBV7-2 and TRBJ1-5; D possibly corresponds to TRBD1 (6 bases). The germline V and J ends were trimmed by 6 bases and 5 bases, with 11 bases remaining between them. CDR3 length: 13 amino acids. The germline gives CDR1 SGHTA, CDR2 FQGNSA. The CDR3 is CASSPQGDQPQHF. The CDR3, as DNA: TGTGCCAGCAGTCCACAGGGTGATCAGCCCCAGCATTTT.

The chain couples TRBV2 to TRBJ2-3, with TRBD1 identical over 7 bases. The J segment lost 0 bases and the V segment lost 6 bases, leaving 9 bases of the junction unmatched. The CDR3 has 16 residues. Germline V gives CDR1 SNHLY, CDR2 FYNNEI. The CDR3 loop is CASSVRQGRSTDTQYF. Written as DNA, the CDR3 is TGTGCCAGCAGCGTGAGACAGGGCCGCAGCACAGATACGCAGTATTTT.

The CDR3 reads CSASATSGRAFGFF. In nucleotides, the CDR3 is TGCAGTGCTAGTGCCACTAGCGGGAGGGCCTTTGGGTTCTTC. The chain carries TRBV20-1 and TRBJ2-1, with TRBD2 matching 13 bases. The V gene end was trimmed by 3 bases and the J gene end by 15 bases; junction bases not matched to a gene: 11. CDR3 length equals 14 residues. Germline V lookup: CDR1 DFQATT, CDR2 SNEGSKA (reference sequence).

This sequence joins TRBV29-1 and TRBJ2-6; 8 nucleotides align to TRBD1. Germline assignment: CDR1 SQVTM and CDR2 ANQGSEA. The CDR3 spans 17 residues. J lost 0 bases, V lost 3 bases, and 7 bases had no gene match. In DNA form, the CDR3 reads TGCAGCGTTGAGTTTGGGACAGGATTCTCTGGGGCCAACGTCCTGACTTTC. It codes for CSVEFGTGFSGANVLTF.

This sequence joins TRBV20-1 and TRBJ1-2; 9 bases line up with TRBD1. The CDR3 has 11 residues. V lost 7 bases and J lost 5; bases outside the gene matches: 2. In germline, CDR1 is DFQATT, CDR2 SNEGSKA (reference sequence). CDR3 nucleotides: TGCAGTGGGGGACAGGGTTATGGCTACACCTTC. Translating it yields CSGGQGYGYTF.

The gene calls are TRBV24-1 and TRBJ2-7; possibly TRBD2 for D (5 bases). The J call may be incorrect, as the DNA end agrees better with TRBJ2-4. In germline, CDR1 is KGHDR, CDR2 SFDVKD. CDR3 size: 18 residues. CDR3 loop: CATSDFRGRQDGENIQYF. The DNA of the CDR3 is TGTGCCACCAGTGATTTCCGAGGACGCCAAGACGGGGAAAACATTCAGTACTTC.

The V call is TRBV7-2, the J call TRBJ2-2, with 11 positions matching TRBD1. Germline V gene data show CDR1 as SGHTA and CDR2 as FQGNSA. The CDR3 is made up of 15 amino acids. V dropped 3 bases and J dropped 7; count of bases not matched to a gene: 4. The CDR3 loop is CASSFRTGGGGELFF. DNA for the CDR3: TGTGCCAGCAGCTTTCGGACAGGGGGCGGCGGGGAGCTGTTTTTT. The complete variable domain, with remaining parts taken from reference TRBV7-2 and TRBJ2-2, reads GAGVSQSPSNKVTEKGKDVELRCDPISGHTALYWYRQSLGQGLEFLIYFQGNSAPDKSGLPSDRFSAERTGGSVSTLTIQRTQQEDSAVYLCASSFRTGGGGELFFGEGSRLTVL.

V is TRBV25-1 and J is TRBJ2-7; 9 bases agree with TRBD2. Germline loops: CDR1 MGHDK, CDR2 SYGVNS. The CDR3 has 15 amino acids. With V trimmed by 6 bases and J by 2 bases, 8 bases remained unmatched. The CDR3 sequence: CASRDEREATYEQYF. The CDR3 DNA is TGTGCCAGCAGGGATGAGCGGGAGGCAACCTACGAGCAGTACTTC.

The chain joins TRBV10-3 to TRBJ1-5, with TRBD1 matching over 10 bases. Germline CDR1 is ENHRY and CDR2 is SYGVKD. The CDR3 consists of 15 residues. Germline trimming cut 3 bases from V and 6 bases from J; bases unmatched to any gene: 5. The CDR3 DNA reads TGTGCCATCAGTGAAAGACAGGGGGCTGGTCAGCCCCAGCATTTT. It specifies CAISERQGAGQPQHF.

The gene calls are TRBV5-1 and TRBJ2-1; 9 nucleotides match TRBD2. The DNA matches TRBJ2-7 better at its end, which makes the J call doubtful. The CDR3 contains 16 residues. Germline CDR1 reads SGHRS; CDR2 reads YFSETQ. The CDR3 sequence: CASSLAASGVYNEQYF. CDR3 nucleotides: TGCGCCAGCAGCTTGGCCGCTAGCGGGGTCTACAATGAGCAGTACTTC.

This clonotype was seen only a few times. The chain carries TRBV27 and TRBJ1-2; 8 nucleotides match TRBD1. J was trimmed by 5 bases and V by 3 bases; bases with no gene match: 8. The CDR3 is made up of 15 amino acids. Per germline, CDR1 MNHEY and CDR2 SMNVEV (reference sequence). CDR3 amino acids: CASSFWAGGFYGYTF. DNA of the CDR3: TGTGCCAGCAGTTTTTGGGCAGGGGGCTTTTATGGCTACACCTTC.

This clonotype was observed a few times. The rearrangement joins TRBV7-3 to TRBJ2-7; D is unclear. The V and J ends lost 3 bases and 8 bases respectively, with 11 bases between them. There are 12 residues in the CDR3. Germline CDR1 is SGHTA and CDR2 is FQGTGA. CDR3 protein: CASSLGSGQQYF. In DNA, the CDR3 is TGTGCCAGCAGCTTGGGGTCGGGCCAGCAGTACTTC.

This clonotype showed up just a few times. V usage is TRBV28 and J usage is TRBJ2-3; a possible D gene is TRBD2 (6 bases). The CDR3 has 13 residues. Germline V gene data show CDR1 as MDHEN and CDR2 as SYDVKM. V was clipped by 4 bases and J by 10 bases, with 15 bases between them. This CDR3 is CASSSPGLGSQYF. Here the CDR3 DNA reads TGTGCCAGCAGTTCCCCGGGACTCGGATCGCAGTATTTT.

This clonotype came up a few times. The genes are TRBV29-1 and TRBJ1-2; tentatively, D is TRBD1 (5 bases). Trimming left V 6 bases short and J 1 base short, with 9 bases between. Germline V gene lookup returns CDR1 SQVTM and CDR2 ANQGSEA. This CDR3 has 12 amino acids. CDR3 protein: CSVTVFNYGYTF. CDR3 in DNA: TGCAGCGTGACAGTTTTTAACTATGGCTACACCTTC.

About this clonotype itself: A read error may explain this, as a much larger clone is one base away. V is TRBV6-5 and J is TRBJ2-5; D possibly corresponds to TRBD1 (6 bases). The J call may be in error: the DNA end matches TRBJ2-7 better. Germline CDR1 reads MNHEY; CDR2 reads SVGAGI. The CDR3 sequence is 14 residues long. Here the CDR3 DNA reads TGTGCCAGCAGTAAGAGACAGGAGGAATACGAGCAGTACTTC. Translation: CASSKRQEEYEQYF.

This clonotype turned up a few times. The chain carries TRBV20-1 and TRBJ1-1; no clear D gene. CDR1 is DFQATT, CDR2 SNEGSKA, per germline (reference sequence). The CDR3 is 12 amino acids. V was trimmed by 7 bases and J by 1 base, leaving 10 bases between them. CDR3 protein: CSVRSGNTEAFF. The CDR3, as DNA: TGCAGTGTCCGAAGTGGGAACACTGAAGCTTTCTTT.

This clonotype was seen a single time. As DNA, the CDR3 is TGCAGTGCTAGAGGCCGAGTTGACACTGAAGCTTTCTTT. It codes for CSARGRVDTEAFF. J is TRBJ1-1 and V is TRBV20-1; D is unclear. Germline values: CDR1 DFQATT, CDR2 SNEGSKA (reference sequence). The CDR3 totals 13 residues. The V and J ends lost 1 base and 3 bases respectively, with 9 bases between them.

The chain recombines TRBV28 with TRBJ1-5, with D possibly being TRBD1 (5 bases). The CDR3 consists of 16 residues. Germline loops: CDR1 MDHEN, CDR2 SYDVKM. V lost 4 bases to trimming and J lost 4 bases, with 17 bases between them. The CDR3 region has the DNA TGTGCCAGCAGTTCCCCAACGACAGTTTCGAATCAGCCCCAGCATTTT. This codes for CASSSPTTVSNQPQHF.

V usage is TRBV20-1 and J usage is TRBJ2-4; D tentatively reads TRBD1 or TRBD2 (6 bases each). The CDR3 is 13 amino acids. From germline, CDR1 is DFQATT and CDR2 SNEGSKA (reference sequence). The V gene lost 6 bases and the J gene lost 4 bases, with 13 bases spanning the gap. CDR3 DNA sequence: TGCAGTGCACAGCCGGGGGCTAAAAACATTCAGTACTTC. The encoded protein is CSAQPGAKNIQYF.

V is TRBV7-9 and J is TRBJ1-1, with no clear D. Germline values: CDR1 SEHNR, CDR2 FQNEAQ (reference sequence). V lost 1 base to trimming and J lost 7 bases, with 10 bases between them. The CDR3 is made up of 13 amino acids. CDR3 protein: CASSLGTGREAFF. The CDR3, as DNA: TGTGCCAGCAGCTTAGGCACGGGTCGTGAAGCTTTCTTT.

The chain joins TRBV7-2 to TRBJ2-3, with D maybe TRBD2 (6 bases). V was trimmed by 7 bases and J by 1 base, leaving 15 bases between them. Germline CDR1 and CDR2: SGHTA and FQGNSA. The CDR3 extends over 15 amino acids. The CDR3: CASTLAGPGTDTQYF. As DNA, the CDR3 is TGTGCCAGCACCTTGGCGGGGCCCGGCACAGATACGCAGTATTTT. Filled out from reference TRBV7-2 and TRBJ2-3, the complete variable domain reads GAGVSQSPSNKVTEKGKDVELRCDPISGHTALYWYRQSLGQGLEFLIYFQGNSAPDKSGLPSDRFSAERTGGSVSTLTIQRTQQEDSAVYLCASTLAGPGTDTQYFGPGTRLTVL.

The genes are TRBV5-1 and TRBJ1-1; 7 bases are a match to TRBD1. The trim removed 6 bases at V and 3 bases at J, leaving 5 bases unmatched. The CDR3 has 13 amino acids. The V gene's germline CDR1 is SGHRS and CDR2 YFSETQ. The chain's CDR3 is CASKSGGDTEAFF. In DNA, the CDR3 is TGCGCCAGCAAGTCAGGGGGAGACACTGAAGCTTTCTTT.

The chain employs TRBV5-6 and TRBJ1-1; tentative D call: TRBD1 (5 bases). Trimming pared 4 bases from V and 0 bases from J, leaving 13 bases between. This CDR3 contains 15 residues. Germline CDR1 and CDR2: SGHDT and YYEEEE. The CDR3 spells CASSQQGGLNTEAFF. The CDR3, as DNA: TGTGCCAGCAGCCAGCAGGGAGGATTGAACACTGAAGCTTTCTTT.

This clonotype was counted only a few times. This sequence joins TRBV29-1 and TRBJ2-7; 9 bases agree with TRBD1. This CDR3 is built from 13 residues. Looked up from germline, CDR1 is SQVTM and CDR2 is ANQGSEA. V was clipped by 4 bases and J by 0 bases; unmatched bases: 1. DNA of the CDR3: TGCAGCGTTGGACAGGGGGTCTCCTACGAGCAGTACTTC. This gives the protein CSVGQGVSYEQYF.

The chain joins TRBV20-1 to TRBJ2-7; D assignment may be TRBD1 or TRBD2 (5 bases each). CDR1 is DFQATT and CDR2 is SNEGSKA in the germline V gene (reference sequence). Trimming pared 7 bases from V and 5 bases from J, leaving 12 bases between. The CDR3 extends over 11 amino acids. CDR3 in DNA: TGCAGTGTTTTGAGGGACGACGAGCAGTACTTC. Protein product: CSVLRDDEQYF.

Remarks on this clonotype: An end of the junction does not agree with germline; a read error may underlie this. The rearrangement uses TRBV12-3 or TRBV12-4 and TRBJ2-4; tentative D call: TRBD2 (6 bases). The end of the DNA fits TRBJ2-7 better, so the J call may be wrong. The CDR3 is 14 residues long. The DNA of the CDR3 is TGTGCCTGCAGCCGCGGAGGGCCGCGCTACGAGCAGTACTTC. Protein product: CACSRGGPRYEQYF.